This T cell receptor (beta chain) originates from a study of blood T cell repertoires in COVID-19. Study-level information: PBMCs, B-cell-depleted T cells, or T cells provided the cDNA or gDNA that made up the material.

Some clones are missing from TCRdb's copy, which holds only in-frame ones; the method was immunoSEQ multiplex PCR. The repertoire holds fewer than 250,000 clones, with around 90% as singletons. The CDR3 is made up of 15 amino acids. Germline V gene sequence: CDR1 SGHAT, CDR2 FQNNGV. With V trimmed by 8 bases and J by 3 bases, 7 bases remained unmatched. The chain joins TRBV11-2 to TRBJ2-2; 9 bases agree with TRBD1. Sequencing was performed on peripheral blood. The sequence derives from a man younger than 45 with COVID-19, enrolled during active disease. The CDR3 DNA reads TGTGCCAGCGGTCTACAGGGGGCGGACACCGGGGAGCTGTTTTTT. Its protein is CASGLQGADTGELFF.